These T cell receptor beta chains were read from a single sample in a study of blood T cell repertoires in COVID-19. Sequenced by immunoSEQ multiplex PCR; TCRdb stores in-frame clones only, minus some. In the table there are over 300,000 clones, almost 85% of which are singletons. The sequenced sample consisted of peripheral blood. The receptors come from a human donor in a cohort sampled during active COVID-19. Each CDR3 is given with its conserved first and last residue. The D gene is left open where the match is weak. Clone size appears in some rows only: once, few, many, or a class for an expanded clone.

d_call: TRBD1
j_call: TRBJ1-6
clone_size: -
v_call: TRBV4-1
cdr3_length: 19
cdr3_aa: CASSQDVMTGSSYNSPLHF
cdr3_nt: TGCGCCAGCAGCCAAGATGTTATGACAGGGAGCTCCTATAATTCACCCCTCCACTTT

d_call: -
j_call: TRBJ1-5
clone_size: -
v_call: TRBV9
cdr3_length: 13
cdr3_aa: CASSVMVDQPQHF
cdr3_nt: TGTGCCAGCAGCGTAATGGTAGATCAGCCCCAGCATTTT

d_call: -
j_call: TRBJ2-3
clone_size: once
v_call: TRBV9
cdr3_length: 15
cdr3_aa: CASSEGLGSTDTQYF
cdr3_nt: TGTGCCAGCAGCGAGGGACTCGGAAGCACAGATACGCAGTATTTT

d_call: -
j_call: TRBJ1-1
clone_size: -
v_call: TRBV4-2
cdr3_length: 13
cdr3_aa: CASSQDETAEAFF
cdr3_nt: TGTGCCAGCAGCCAAGATGAAACAGCTGAAGCTTTCTTT

d_call: TRBD1
j_call: TRBJ1-2
clone_size: -
v_call: TRBV5-1
cdr3_length: 15
cdr3_aa: CASSPPTQGARGYTF
cdr3_nt: TGCGCCAGCAGCCCACCGACCCAGGGGGCGCGGGGCTACACCTTC

d_call: TRBD1
j_call: TRBJ1-3
clone_size: -
v_call: TRBV2
cdr3_length: 16
cdr3_aa: CASSEDRGTSGNTIYF
cdr3_nt: TGTGCCAGCAGTGAAGACAGGGGGACTTCTGGAAACACCATATATTTT

d_call: -
j_call: TRBJ2-4
clone_size: -
v_call: TRBV19
cdr3_length: 15
cdr3_aa: CASSIMTGTKNIQYF
cdr3_nt: TGTGCCAGTAGTATTATGACTGGCACCAAAAACATTCAGTACTTC

d_call: -
j_call: TRBJ1-5
clone_size: -
v_call: TRBV9
cdr3_length: 14
cdr3_aa: CASSVRDTYQPQHF
cdr3_nt: TGTGCCAGCAGCGTACGGGACACCTATCAGCCCCAGCATTTT

d_call: -
j_call: TRBJ2-1
clone_size: -
v_call: TRBV6-1
cdr3_length: 14
cdr3_aa: CASSEPQIANEQFF
cdr3_nt: TGTGCCAGCAGTGAACCCCAGATTGCAAATGAGCAGTTCTTC

d_call: -
j_call: TRBJ2-3
clone_size: -
v_call: TRBV7-9
cdr3_length: 15
cdr3_aa: CASSRTVLLGNTQYF
cdr3_nt: TGTGCCAGCAGCCGGACAGTGCTCTTGGGGAATACGCAGTATTTT

d_call: -
j_call: TRBJ2-7
clone_size: once
v_call: TRBV28
cdr3_length: 15
cdr3_aa: CASSYAPQGPYEQYF
cdr3_nt: TGTGCCAGCAGTTATGCTCCACAGGGTCCCTACGAGCAGTACTTC

d_call: TRBD1
j_call: TRBJ2-7
clone_size: -
v_call: TRBV29-1
cdr3_length: 14
cdr3_aa: CSVDGTGGLYEQYF
cdr3_nt: TGCAGCGTTGACGGGACAGGGGGCTTATACGAGCAGTACTTC

d_call: TRBD1
j_call: TRBJ1-4
clone_size: -
v_call: TRBV11-3
cdr3_length: 20
cdr3_aa: CASSLEGGPGTGATNEKLFF
cdr3_nt: TGTGCCAGCAGCTTAGAGGGTGGCCCCGGGACAGGGGCAACTAATGAAAAACTGTTTTTT

d_call: TRBD1
j_call: TRBJ2-1
clone_size: many
v_call: TRBV18
cdr3_length: 12
cdr3_aa: CASSLDRDEQFF
cdr3_nt: TGTGCCAGCTCCCTCGACAGGGACGAGCAGTTCTTC

d_call: -
j_call: TRBJ1-6
clone_size: -
v_call: TRBV19
cdr3_length: 15
cdr3_aa: CASSMRDRNNSPLHF
cdr3_nt: TGTGCCAGTAGTATGCGCGACAGAAATAATTCACCCCTCCACTTT

d_call: -
j_call: TRBJ1-2
clone_size: -
v_call: TRBV3-1/TRBV3-2
cdr3_length: 14
cdr3_aa: CASSPQPGSYGYTF
cdr3_nt: TGTGCCAGCAGCCCCCAGCCAGGAAGCTATGGCTACACCTTC

d_call: TRBD1
j_call: TRBJ1-1
clone_size: -
v_call: TRBV7-3
cdr3_length: 15
cdr3_aa: CASSLTGTGATEAFF
cdr3_nt: TGTGCCAGCAGCTTAACGGGGACAGGGGCGACTGAAGCTTTCTTT

d_call: TRBD1
j_call: TRBJ1-2
clone_size: -
v_call: TRBV6-5
cdr3_length: 13
cdr3_aa: CASSRGQGYGYTF
cdr3_nt: TGTGCCAGCAGTAGGGGGCAAGGCTATGGCTACACCTTC

d_call: TRBD1
j_call: TRBJ2-1
clone_size: -
v_call: TRBV9
cdr3_length: 16
cdr3_aa: CASSVTESGTGIEQFF
cdr3_nt: TGTGCCAGCAGCGTTACAGAATCCGGGACAGGGATTGAGCAGTTCTTC

d_call: -
j_call: TRBJ2-7
clone_size: -
v_call: TRBV11-2
cdr3_length: 14
cdr3_aa: CASSFGFVSYEQYF
cdr3_nt: TGTGCCAGCAGCTTCGGGTTTGTCTCCTACGAGCAGTACTTC

d_call: TRBD1
j_call: TRBJ1-5
clone_size: -
v_call: TRBV6-5
cdr3_length: 15
cdr3_aa: CASSSQGAGNQPQHF
cdr3_nt: TGTGCCAGCAGTTCACAGGGGGCTGGCAATCAGCCCCAGCATTTT

d_call: -
j_call: TRBJ1-2
clone_size: -
v_call: TRBV6-1
cdr3_length: 15
cdr3_aa: CASSEGGGNSYGYTF
cdr3_nt: TGTGCCAGCAGTGAAGGAGGGGGTAATAGCTATGGCTACACCTTC

d_call: TRBD2
j_call: TRBJ2-1
clone_size: few
v_call: TRBV7-3
cdr3_length: 16
cdr3_aa: CASSPMGGSSYNEQFF
cdr3_nt: TGTGCCAGCAGCCCCATGGGCGGGAGCTCCTACAATGAGCAGTTCTTC

d_call: -
j_call: TRBJ1-1
clone_size: -
v_call: TRBV5-4
cdr3_length: 15
cdr3_aa: CASSAGAESLRVAFF
cdr3_nt: TGTGCCAGCAGCGCGGGAGCTGAGAGTCTTAGAGTGGCTTTCTTT

d_call: -
j_call: TRBJ1-6
clone_size: once
v_call: TRBV6-2/TRBV6-3
cdr3_length: 15
cdr3_aa: CASSYREGSGSPLHF
cdr3_nt: TGTGCCAGCAGTTACAGGGAGGGCTCCGGTTCACCCCTCCACTTT

d_call: -
j_call: TRBJ2-7
clone_size: few
v_call: TRBV7-6
cdr3_length: 16
cdr3_aa: CASSLAGVTPRGEQYF
cdr3_nt: TGTGCCAGCAGCTTAGCCGGGGTAACCCCGAGGGGGGAGCAGTACTTC

d_call: -
j_call: TRBJ2-3
clone_size: -
v_call: TRBV7-3
cdr3_length: 15
cdr3_aa: CASSSQDRYTDTQYF
cdr3_nt: TGTGCCAGCAGCTCACAGGACAGATACACAGATACGCAGTATTTT

d_call: TRBD1
j_call: TRBJ1-3
clone_size: -
v_call: TRBV12-5
cdr3_length: 16
cdr3_aa: CASGVYGQGGKDTIYF
cdr3_nt: TGTGCTAGTGGTGTTTATGGACAGGGGGGTAAAGACACCATATATTTT

d_call: -
j_call: TRBJ1-2
clone_size: -
v_call: TRBV12-5
cdr3_length: 17
cdr3_aa: CASGLDRGWASNYGYTF
cdr3_nt: TGTGCTAGTGGTTTAGACCGGGGTTGGGCATCTAACTATGGCTACACCTTC

d_call: -
j_call: TRBJ2-2
clone_size: -
v_call: TRBV29-1
cdr3_length: 11
cdr3_aa: CSVSGTGELFF
cdr3_nt: TGCAGCGTCTCCGGGACCGGGGAGCTGTTTTTT

d_call: -
j_call: TRBJ2-3
clone_size: few
v_call: TRBV6-2/TRBV6-3
cdr3_length: 15
cdr3_aa: CASGPLAASTDTQYF
cdr3_nt: TGTGCCAGCGGCCCGTTAGCGGCTAGCACAGATACGCAGTATTTT

d_call: -
j_call: TRBJ1-2
clone_size: once
v_call: TRBV6-5
cdr3_length: 15
cdr3_aa: CASSYSISRVGGYTF
cdr3_nt: TGTGCCAGCAGTTACTCGATTTCGAGGGTGGGTGGCTACACCTTC

d_call: TRBD1
j_call: TRBJ2-3
clone_size: -
v_call: TRBV24-1
cdr3_length: 15
cdr3_aa: CATSDLGQGTDTQYF
cdr3_nt: TGTGCCACCAGTGATTTGGGACAGGGGACAGATACGCAGTATTTT

d_call: -
j_call: TRBJ1-4
clone_size: few
v_call: TRBV20-1
cdr3_length: 13
cdr3_aa: CSASRQTGEKLFF
cdr3_nt: TGCAGTGCTAGTAGGCAGACTGGGGAAAAACTGTTTTTT

d_call: -
j_call: TRBJ2-3
clone_size: -
v_call: TRBV5-4
cdr3_length: 14
cdr3_aa: CASSLDRSPSTQYF
cdr3_nt: TGTGCCAGCAGCTTGGATCGGTCACCGTCTACGCAGTATTTT

d_call: -
j_call: TRBJ1-1
clone_size: -
v_call: TRBV4-1
cdr3_length: 14
cdr3_aa: CASSHPTANTEAFF
cdr3_nt: TGCGCCAGCAGCCATCCGACAGCTAACACTGAAGCTTTCTTT

d_call: TRBD2
j_call: TRBJ2-1
clone_size: -
v_call: TRBV6-2/TRBV6-3
cdr3_length: 17
cdr3_aa: CASNPGWRGALMSEQFF
cdr3_nt: TGTGCCAGCAACCCGGGGTGGCGGGGGGCTTTAATGAGTGAGCAGTTCTTC

d_call: -
j_call: TRBJ1-1
clone_size: few
v_call: TRBV12-3/TRBV12-4
cdr3_length: 12
cdr3_aa: CASSFGGTEAFF
cdr3_nt: TGTGCCAGCAGCTTCGGGGGCACTGAAGCTTTCTTT

d_call: -
j_call: TRBJ1-2
clone_size: few
v_call: TRBV6-2/TRBV6-3
cdr3_length: 15
cdr3_aa: CASSYSHYDRNGYTF
cdr3_nt: TGTGCCAGCAGTTACTCTCACTACGACAGGAATGGCTACACCTTC

d_call: -
j_call: TRBJ1-6
clone_size: -
v_call: TRBV5-1
cdr3_length: 14
cdr3_aa: CASRTGVGNSPLHF
cdr3_nt: TGCGCCAGCAGAACGGGGGTTGGGAATTCACCCCTCCACTTT

d_call: -
j_call: TRBJ1-3
clone_size: -
v_call: TRBV7-3
cdr3_length: 15
cdr3_aa: CASSLTSRSGNTIYF
cdr3_nt: TGTGCCAGCAGCTTAACAAGCCGCTCTGGAAACACCATATATTTT

d_call: TRBD1
j_call: TRBJ1-2
clone_size: -
v_call: TRBV7-8
cdr3_length: 17
cdr3_aa: CASSFIQGAASNYGYTF
cdr3_nt: TGTGCCAGCAGCTTTATACAGGGGGCGGCGTCTAACTATGGCTACACCTTC

d_call: -
j_call: TRBJ2-3
clone_size: -
v_call: TRBV5-1
cdr3_length: 13
cdr3_aa: CASRDSDTDTQYF
cdr3_nt: TGCGCCAGCCGGGACTCTGACACAGATACGCAGTATTTT

d_call: -
j_call: TRBJ1-1
clone_size: -
v_call: TRBV19
cdr3_length: 14
cdr3_aa: CASSEREKNTEAFF
cdr3_nt: TGTGCCAGTAGTGAACGGGAAAAGAACACTGAAGCTTTCTTT

d_call: TRBD1
j_call: TRBJ2-7
clone_size: once
v_call: TRBV6-5
cdr3_length: 16
cdr3_aa: CASSSPGQGAAYEQYF
cdr3_nt: TGTGCCAGCAGTTCGCCTGGACAGGGGGCAGCCTACGAGCAGTACTTC

d_call: -
j_call: TRBJ2-7
clone_size: -
v_call: TRBV14
cdr3_length: 16
cdr3_aa: CASSQAGGLSSYEQYF
cdr3_nt: TGTGCCAGCAGCCAAGCCGGGGGGCTAAGCTCCTACGAGCAGTACTTC

d_call: -
j_call: TRBJ1-3
clone_size: few
v_call: TRBV19
cdr3_length: 13
cdr3_aa: CASSIRQWDTIYF
cdr3_nt: TGTGCCAGTAGTATCCGACAGTGGGACACCATATATTTT

d_call: -
j_call: TRBJ1-3
clone_size: -
v_call: TRBV5-1
cdr3_length: 14
cdr3_aa: CASSSGATGNTIYF
cdr3_nt: TGCGCCAGCAGCTCAGGGGCTACTGGAAACACCATATATTTT

d_call: TRBD1
j_call: TRBJ2-7
clone_size: -
v_call: TRBV29-1
cdr3_length: 14
cdr3_aa: CSVARTGSSYEQYF
cdr3_nt: TGCAGCGTTGCAAGGACAGGGAGCTCCTACGAGCAGTACTTC

d_call: TRBD1
j_call: TRBJ2-1
clone_size: once
v_call: TRBV7-3
cdr3_length: 16
cdr3_aa: CASSLRPGQDNNEQFF
cdr3_nt: TGTGCCAGCAGTCTTCGTCCGGGACAGGATAACAATGAGCAGTTCTTC

d_call: -
j_call: TRBJ1-2
clone_size: -
v_call: TRBV4-1
cdr3_length: 17
cdr3_aa: CASSHGARDYNNYGYTF
cdr3_nt: TGCGCCAGCAGCCATGGAGCCCGGGACTACAATAACTATGGCTACACCTTC

d_call: TRBD1
j_call: TRBJ2-3
clone_size: -
v_call: TRBV29-1
cdr3_length: 13
cdr3_aa: CSVQTGRTDTQYF
cdr3_nt: TGCAGCGTTCAGACAGGGCGCACAGATACGCAGTATTTT

d_call: -
j_call: TRBJ2-4
clone_size: -
v_call: TRBV27
cdr3_length: 14
cdr3_aa: CASARGAGENIQYF
cdr3_nt: TGTGCCAGCGCTAGGGGCGCCGGAGAAAACATTCAGTACTTC